This record concerns one TCR beta chain sequence. Its antigen remains unidentified. The sample comes from a study of CD8+ T cells in alopecia areata. About the research overall: A regimen of oral tofacitinib, 5 to 10 mg twice daily, was given to treated patients.

The CDR3 is 15 amino acids. The ends lost 4 bases at V and 1 base at J; junction bases unmatched: 5. The V gene's germline CDR1 is KGHSH and CDR2 LQKENI. Whole-study results and caveats: Researchers reported that TCR sharing among patients proved less clear than in mice, possibly HLA-linked.

Reverse transcribed after extraction, RNA yielded cDNA as the sequencing template. Sequencing was performed with immunoSEQ multiplex PCR; in TCRdb, only in-frame clones are kept and a portion is missing. This sample has 100,000 to 150,000 clones; 58% occur once, and the top ten carry under 5%. The sequences come from CD4+ T cells sorted from blood, collected at week 0. The chain couples TRBV18 to TRBJ1-1; 8 positions match TRBD1. The TCR sequence derives from a human donor with alopecia areata. The DNA for the CDR3 is TGTGCCAGCTCACTAACAGACAGGGGGAACACTGAAGCTTTCTTT. This encodes CASSLTDRGNTEAFF.